This T cell receptor (beta chain) was found in a study of cytomegalovirus exposure and HLA in healthy donors. About the study: Findings of an earlier analysis included roughly 110 million unique TCR beta sequences from some 200 million T cells. General study points: According to an earlier analysis, most TCR beta V segments yielded productive rearrangements about 87% or about 30% of the time.

On this clone itself: Its cognate antigen is unknown. This sample also contains other DNA sequences that code for the same CDR3.

V was pared by 5 bases and J by 10 bases, with 30 bases between. From germline, CDR1 is LGHNT and CDR2 FRNRAP. There are 17 residues in the CDR3. The study ran its PCR with 60 Vbeta and 13 Jbeta primers. Generated by immunoSEQ multiplex PCR, the TCRdb table keeps only in-frame clones and is missing some. Found here are around 210,000 clones; the top ten clones hold 0.95% to 1.3%. The receptor was isolated from a girl aged 2 to 10 in good health and CMV-seropositive. The chain is built from TRBV12-5 and TRBJ2-7; a weak D match, TRBD2 (5 bases). Material: PBMCs. CDR3 amino acids: CASGNPPVAGGPMGQYF. CDR3 DNA: TGTGCTAGTGGTAACCCCCCCGTGGCGGGCGGGCCGATGGGACAGTACTTC. The full variable domain, with the rest looked up from reference TRBV12-5 and TRBJ2-7, is DARVTQTPRHKVTEMGQEVTMRCQPILGHNTVFWYRQTMMQGLELLAYFRNRAPLDDSGMPKDRFSAEMPDATLATLKIQPSEPRDSAVYFCASGNPPVAGGPMGQYFGPGTRLTVT.